This T cell receptor beta chain stems from a study of vaccination effects on CD4 cells after COVID-19. Sequencing was preceded by expansion of antigen-specific CD4+ T cells with viral peptide pools in the ViraFEST assay. Following culture for 9 to 11 days, CD4+ T cells were isolated. People in the vaccine group had not been infected with SARS-CoV-2 before, and their nucleocapsid antibodies were negative. A word on this clone: The antigen remains undetermined.

Profiled with immunoSEQ multiplex PCR; TCRdb holds only in-frame clones, not every one. This sample has tens of thousands of clones, with approximately 79% found just once. V lost 6 bases to trimming and J lost 4 bases; unmatched junction nucleotides: 9. The germline CDR1 and CDR2 sequences are MDHEN and SYDVKM. The CDR3 contains 14 residues. Sequences were derived from CD4+ T cells from PBMCs cultured with HCoV-NL63 spike peptides, sampled before COVID-19 vaccination. The receptor's source is a human donor who received a COVID-19 vaccine. The chain uses TRBV28 and TRBJ2-7; 7 bases map to TRBD1. CDR3 protein: CASRALTGPYEQYV. CDR3 coding DNA: TGTGCCAGCAGAGCTTTGACAGGGCCGTACGAGCAGTACGTC.